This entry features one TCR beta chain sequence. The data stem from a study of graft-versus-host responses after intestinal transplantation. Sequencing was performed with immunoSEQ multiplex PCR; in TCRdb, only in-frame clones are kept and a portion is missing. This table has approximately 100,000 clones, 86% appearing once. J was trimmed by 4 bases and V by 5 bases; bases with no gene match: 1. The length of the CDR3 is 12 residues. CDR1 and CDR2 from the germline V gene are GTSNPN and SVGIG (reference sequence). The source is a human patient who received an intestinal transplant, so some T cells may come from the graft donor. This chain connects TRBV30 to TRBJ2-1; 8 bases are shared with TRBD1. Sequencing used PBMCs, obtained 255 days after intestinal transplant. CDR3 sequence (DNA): TGTGCCTGGGGGGACAGGTACAATGAGCAGTTCTTC. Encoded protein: CAWGDRYNEQFF.